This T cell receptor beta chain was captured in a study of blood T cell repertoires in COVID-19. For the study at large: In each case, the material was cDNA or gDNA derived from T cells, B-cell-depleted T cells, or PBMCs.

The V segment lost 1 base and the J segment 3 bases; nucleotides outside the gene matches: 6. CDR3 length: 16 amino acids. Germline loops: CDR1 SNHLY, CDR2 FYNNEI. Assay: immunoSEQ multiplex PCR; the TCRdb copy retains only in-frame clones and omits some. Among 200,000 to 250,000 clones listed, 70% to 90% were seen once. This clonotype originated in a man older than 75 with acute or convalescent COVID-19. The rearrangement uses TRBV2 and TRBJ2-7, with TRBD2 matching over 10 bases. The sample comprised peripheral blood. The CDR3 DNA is TGTGCCAGCAGTGAAGATGGACTAGCGGTAAACTACGAGCAGTACTTC. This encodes CASSEDGLAVNYEQYF.